Below are 29 T cell receptor beta chains sequenced from a single sample in a study of early T cells in non-severe SARS-CoV-2 infection (dated by TCRdb to the early 2020s). Library method: 5' RACE. Sequencing took place on a NextSeq 500. In TCRdb, the public reads were trimmed at Q25 with fastp and aligned with MiXCR, with productive beta chains retained. Rows are unified per CDR3 protein, each entry keeping the most common DNA and genes. Here the sample has about 33,000 distinct CDR3 sequences; 6% to 8.5% occur a single time. Of the sample, under 5% falls within the top ten clones. Sequencing was performed on whole blood. These receptors were taken from an adult who was a healthcare worker with PCR-confirmed SARS-CoV-2 infection or an uninfected control (not recorded which).

Many counts were recorded for this clonotype. Here the CDR3 reads CASSLFGSGGGTDTQYF. The CDR3 nucleotides are TGTGCCAGCAGCTTATTCGGTAGCGGAGGAGGGACAGATACGCAGTATTTT. This chain uses TRBV13 with TRBJ2-3; a weak D match, TRBD2 (6 bases). The CDR3 has 17 amino acids. The V end lost 2 bases, the J end lost 3 bases, and 18 bases lay between the germline ends. Germline V gene data show CDR1 as PRHDT and CDR2 as FYEKMQ (reference sequence).

In its sample, this clonotype was seen many times. V gene TRBV6-6 combines with J gene TRBJ1-2; 7 nucleotides match TRBD1. V shed 11 bases, J shed 0 bases, and the junction held 6 bases outside the gene matches. CDR1 and CDR2 (germline): MNHNY, SVGAGI (reference sequence). The CDR3 runs 13 residues. As DNA, the CDR3 is TGTGCCGGATCAACAGGGGCTAACTATGGCTACACCTTC. Protein: CAGSTGANYGYTF.

V is TRBV9 and J is TRBJ2-5, with a tentative D call TRBD2 (6 bases). Per the germline V gene, CDR1 is SGDLS and CDR2 is YYNGEE. The CDR3 contains 15 residues. V lost 4 bases and J lost 5, with 18 bases in between. CDR3 region: CASSLFPGRGETQYF. DNA for the CDR3: TGTGCCAGCAGCCTTTTTCCTGGCCGGGGGGAGACCCAGTACTTC. The variable domain in full, with the rest retrieved from reference TRBV9 and TRBJ2-5, is DSGVTQTPKHLITATGQRVTLRCSPRSGDLSVYWYQQSLDQGLQFLIQYYNGEERAKGNILERFSAQQFPDLHSELNLSSLELGDSALYFCASSLFPGRGETQYFGPGTRLLVL.

The chain links TRBV11-2 to TRBJ2-7; no firm D call. CDR3 size: 13 residues. Germline V gene sequence: CDR1 SGHAT, CDR2 FQNNGV. Trimming took 5 bases from V and 5 from J, leaving 13 bases between them. The CDR3 region has the DNA TGTGCCAGCAGCATATCCAGAGTTGACGAGCAGTACTTC. Translating it yields CASSISRVDEQYF. Based on the CDR3 plus reference TRBV11-2 and TRBJ2-7, the full variable domain is EAGVAQSPRYKIIEKRQSVAFWCNPISGHATLYWYQQILGQGPKLLIQFQNNGVVDDSQLPKDRFSAERLKGVDSTLKIQPAKLEDSAVYLCASSISRVDEQYFGPGTRLTVT.

This clonotype was counted ten times or more. The chain recombines TRBV21-1 with TRBJ2-1; TRBD2 is the table's D call, not checked against the DNA. TRBV21-1 is a recognized pseudogene. The length of the CDR3 is 16 residues. The DNA of the CDR3 is TGTGCCAGCAGCAAAGGCTATTGGGACTACTACAATGAGCAGTTCTTC. Encoded protein: CASSKGYWDYYNEQFF.

In its sample, this clonotype was seen many times. The gene calls are TRBV5-1 and TRBJ1-2; 8 nucleotides match TRBD1. The CDR3 loop spans 14 amino acids. Unmatched junction bases numbered 2, after V lost 0 bases and J lost 4 bases. Germline V lookup: CDR1 SGHRS, CDR2 YFSETQ. CDR3 coding DNA: TGCGCCAGCAGCTTGGAGACAGGGGCCTATGGCTACACCTTC. Translated, it gives CASSLETGAYGYTF.

This clonotype was counted at least ten times. The chain is built from TRBV20-1 and TRBJ1-5; D perhaps matches TRBD1 (5 bases). In germline, CDR1 is DFQATT, CDR2 SNEGSKA (reference sequence). CDR3 length: 13 residues. Trimming shortened V by 5 bases and J by 3 bases, and 11 bases separated the two germline ends. CDR3 in DNA: TGCAGTGCTCCGCCAGGGCCCAATCAGCCCCAGCATTTT. This gives the protein CSAPPGPNQPQHF.

This clonotype has ten or more counts. The rearrangement uses TRBV20-1 and TRBJ1-5; D gene uncertain. CDR1 DFQATT and CDR2 SNEGSKA come from the germline V gene (reference sequence). Trimming removed 3 bases at V and 0 bases at J, with 12 bases between. The CDR3 totals 15 residues. This CDR3 is CSASLAADSNQPQHF. The CDR3 DNA follows: TGCAGTGCTAGTCTAGCAGCTGATAGCAATCAGCCCCAGCATTTT.

The table lists this clonotype with many counts. The chain combines TRBV6-1 with TRBJ1-1, with D possibly being TRBD1 (6 bases). CDR1 is MNHNS, CDR2 SASEGT, per germline. The CDR3 consists of 12 residues. The ends were cut back, 5 bases at V and 5 bases at J, with 9 bases in the middle. The CDR3 region is CASSYRETEAFF. Here the CDR3 DNA reads TGTGCCAGCAGTTACAGGGAAACTGAAGCTTTCTTT.

There are many counts of this clonotype. The genes are TRBV18 and TRBJ2-5, with 11 bases lining up with TRBD2. The CDR3 extends over 15 amino acids. With 0 bases clipped from V and 3 bases from J, the junction kept 0 bases outside the gene matches. Germline CDR1 KGHSH, CDR2 LQKENI. The CDR3: CASSPPGLAEETQYF. In nucleotides, the CDR3 is TGTGCCAGCTCACCACCGGGACTAGCGGAAGAGACCCAGTACTTC.

This clonotype showed up many times. The chain couples TRBV7-6 to TRBJ2-2; 9 bases agree with TRBD1. The CDR3 loop spans 15 amino acids. Germline assignment: CDR1 SGHVS and CDR2 FNYEAQ. V trimming: 0 bases; J trimming: 7 bases; junction bases outside the gene matches: 3. Here the CDR3 reads CASSLAQGAIGELFF. In nucleotides, the CDR3 is TGTGCCAGCAGCTTAGCACAGGGGGCGATCGGGGAGCTGTTTTTT.

This clonotype has ten or more counts. The chain employs TRBV21-1 and TRBJ1-6; TRBD1 reflects the table's D call only, with no check against the DNA. TRBV21-1 is listed as a pseudogene. The CDR3 loop spans 18 amino acids. The CDR3 nucleotides are TGTGCCAGCAGCAAAACAGGTGCGGGGGGAAAGACTAATTCACCCCTCCACTTT. It codes for CASSKTGAGGKTNSPLHF.

This clonotype has more than one count but fewer than ten. The V call is TRBV2, the J call TRBJ2-7, with D perhaps TRBD1 (5 bases). V dropped 7 bases and J dropped 0 bases, with 7 bases sitting between them. The CDR3 covers 12 residues. Germline CDR1 SNHLY, CDR2 FYNNEI. CDR3 DNA sequence: TGTGCCAGCATGCAGGGCTCCTACGAGCAGTACTTC. Its translation is CASMQGSYEQYF. The full variable domain, rest sourced from reference TRBV2 and TRBJ2-7, is EPEVTQTPSHQVTQMGQEVILRCVPISNHLYFYWYRQILGQKVEFLVSFYNNEISEKSEIFDDQFSVERPDGSNFTLKIRSTKLEDSAMYFCASMQGSYEQYFGPGTRLTVT.

This clonotype has at least ten counts. V and J are TRBV12-3 or TRBV12-4 and TRBJ2-5, with D perhaps matching TRBD1 (6 bases). The CDR3 is 13 residues long. The V end lost 6 bases, the J end lost 9 bases, and 17 bases lay between the germline ends. As DNA, the CDR3 is TGTGCCAGCAGACGAGACGGACCAGGGGCCCAGTACTTC. Amino acid sequence: CASRRDGPGAQYF.

This clonotype came up many times. The chain links TRBV20-1 to TRBJ2-7, with TRBD2 identical over 12 bases. The V segment lost 2 bases and the J segment 2 bases; nucleotides outside the gene matches: 7. The CDR3 extends over 16 amino acids. Germline CDR1 reads DFQATT; CDR2 reads SNEGSKA (reference sequence). CDR3 residues: CSARTTSGRRTYEQYF. In DNA form, the CDR3 reads TGCAGTGCTAGAACGACTAGCGGGAGACGGACCTACGAGCAGTACTTC.

Many counts were recorded for this clonotype. The chain employs TRBV11-2 and TRBJ2-7, with a possible D match to TRBD1 (5 bases). CDR1 and CDR2 from the germline V gene are SGHAT and FQNNGV. V was shortened by 5 bases and J by 0 bases, with 11 bases between the two germline ends. This CDR3 is 14 amino acids long. This CDR3 reads CASSPTVNSYEQYF. As DNA, the CDR3 is TGTGCCAGCAGCCCGACAGTGAACTCCTACGAGCAGTACTTC.

This clonotype was recorded at least ten times. The chain has TRBV28 and TRBJ2-7; 7 bases agree with TRBD1. The germline gives CDR1 MDHEN, CDR2 SYDVKM. This CDR3 has 15 residues. V was clipped by 5 bases and J by 0 bases; unmatched bases: 7. This CDR3 is CASSPPGTVSYEQYF. For the CDR3, the DNA is TGTGCCAGCAGTCCTCCTGGGACAGTCTCCTACGAGCAGTACTTC.

This clonotype has a count of ten or more. The genes are TRBV28 and TRBJ2-1; tentatively, D is TRBD1 or TRBD2 (5 bases each). The germline V gene has CDR1 MDHEN and CDR2 SYDVKM. The CDR3 has 14 amino acids. V was clipped by 5 bases and J by 4 bases, with 12 bases between them. In nucleotides, the CDR3 is TGTGCCAGCAGTATGACAGAGGGTTACAATGAGCAGTTCTTC. It specifies CASSMTEGYNEQFF. Full variable domain (remainder filled in from reference TRBV28 and TRBJ2-1): DVKVTQSSRYLVKRTGEKVFLECVQDMDHENMFWYRQDPGLGLRLIYFSYDVKMKEKGDIPEGYSVSREKKERFSLILESASTNQTSMYLCASSMTEGYNEQFFGPGTRLTVL.

The chain uses TRBV12-3 or TRBV12-4 and TRBJ1-2; no clear D. This CDR3 has 14 amino acids. Trimming removed 3 bases from V and 3 bases from J, with 11 bases in between. The chain's CDR3 is CASSLTIRDYGYTF. For the CDR3, the DNA is TGTGCCAGCAGTTTGACCATACGGGACTATGGCTACACCTTC.

This clonotype was counted only a few times. The gene calls are TRBV2 and TRBJ1-2; no firm D call. This CDR3 contains 12 residues. The V gene lost 4 bases and the J gene lost 1 base, with 4 bases spanning the gap. Germline CDR1 is SNHLY and CDR2 is FYNNEI. CDR3 DNA: TGTGCCAGCAGTGGATATAACTATGGCTACACCTTC. Protein sequence: CASSGYNYGYTF.

This clonotype has at least ten counts. J is TRBJ2-5 and V is TRBV14; no clear D. Germline CDR1 SGHDN, CDR2 FVKESK. The V end lost 3 bases, the J end lost 7 bases, and 15 bases lay between the germline ends. There are 14 residues in the CDR3. This CDR3 reads CASSQIDPRATQYF. The CDR3 DNA is TGTGCCAGCAGCCAGATCGACCCAAGGGCGACCCAGTACTTC.

The chain is built from TRBV2 and TRBJ2-4, with 7 bases fitting TRBD2. The CDR3 length is 16 residues. J gave up 7 bases and V 4 bases, and 13 bases lay outside the gene matches. Germline-derived CDR1 and CDR2 are SNHLY and FYNNEI. In DNA, the CDR3 is TGTGCCAGCAGTGGAACCCCAGCGGGGTCTGGGAACATTCAGTACTTC. Translating gives CASSGTPAGSGNIQYF.

This clonotype was detected ten times or more. This chain uses TRBV29-1 with TRBJ2-1; TRBD1 is a possible D gene (6 bases). This CDR3 contains 14 residues. The germline V gene encodes CDR1 SQVTM and CDR2 ANQGSEA. V lost 7 bases, J lost 4 bases, and 17 bases lay in between. CDR3: CSAETGHGYNEQFF. The DNA for the CDR3 is TGCAGCGCAGAGACGGGACACGGGTACAATGAGCAGTTCTTC.

This clonotype was counted between two and nine times. The rearrangement links TRBV25-1 to TRBJ2-3; the match to TRBD2 covers 9 bases. Per germline, CDR1 MGHDK and CDR2 SYGVNS. V was clipped by 5 bases and J by 1 base; unmatched bases: 1. The CDR3 has 14 residues. This CDR3 is CASSQREGTDTQYF. CDR3 DNA: TGTGCCAGCAGTCAGCGGGAGGGCACAGATACGCAGTATTTT.

This clonotype was picked up a small number of times. This chain joins TRBV6-2 or TRBV6-3 and TRBJ2-2; TRBD2 aligns across 14 bases. The CDR3 length is 17 residues. CDR1 and CDR2 from the germline V gene are MNHEY and SVGEGT. V lost 2 bases, J lost 7 bases, and 6 bases stayed unmatched. The CDR3 here is CASSYETSGRDHGELFF. In DNA form, the CDR3 reads TGTGCCAGCAGTTACGAGACTAGCGGGAGGGATCACGGGGAGCTGTTTTTT.

In this sample, this clonotype turned up many times. This chain connects TRBV5-4 to TRBJ1-2; no clear D gene. CDR3 length: 13 amino acids. With 3 bases removed from V and 8 bases from J, the gap between germline ends came to 14 bases. The germline gives CDR1 SGHNT, CDR2 YYREEE (reference sequence). CDR3 nucleotides: TGTGCCAGCAGCTCCCCTCCAGGTACAGGCTACACCTTC. Its translation is CASSSPPGTGYTF.

The chain employs TRBV5-1 and TRBJ1-6, with D possibly being TRBD1 (5 bases). From germline, CDR1 is SGHRS and CDR2 YFSETQ. The CDR3 extends over 14 amino acids. The V end lost 2 bases, the J end lost 8 bases, and 11 bases lay between the germline ends. In DNA form, the CDR3 reads TGCGCCAGCAGCTTTGGCAGGGAGGATTCACCCCTCCACTTT. It yields the protein CASSFGREDSPLHF.

There are many counts of this clonotype. CDR3 DNA: TGTGCCAGCAGTCCCCCGCGACAGGGGGCGCGAACTAATGAAAAACTGTTTTTT. Its translation is CASSPPRQGARTNEKLFF. This chain connects TRBV28 to TRBJ1-4; 10 bases are a match to TRBD1. Germline V gene sequence: CDR1 MDHEN, CDR2 SYDVKM. Unmatched junction bases numbered 10, after V lost 5 bases and J lost 1 base. CDR3 length: 18 residues.

This clonotype has ten or more counts. The genes are TRBV27 and TRBJ1-5; TRBD1 might be the D (5 bases). The CDR3 extends over 14 amino acids. Germline CDR1 reads MNHEY; CDR2 reads SMNVEV (reference sequence). Trimming pared 0 bases from V and 4 bases from J, leaving 7 bases between. DNA for the CDR3: TGTGCCAGCAGTTTATCGAAGGGGAATCAGCCCCAGCATTTT. Residues: CASSLSKGNQPQHF.